Presented here are 30 T cell receptor beta chains from one specimen sequenced in a study of immune evolution from preneoplasia to lung adenocarcinoma. Assay used: immunoSEQ multiplex PCR; TCRdb lists only in-frame clones, some missing. This sample has over 3,000 clones, with about 84% found just once. The sequencing sample was made of FFPE adjacent normal lung tissue. All receptors come from a person aged 70 to 79 with lung adenocarcinoma.

This rearrangement joins TRBV6-5 to TRBJ1-1; TRBD1 aligns across 7 bases. Germline CDR1 MNHEY, CDR2 SVGAGI. V lost 6 bases, J lost 9 bases, and 4 bases stayed unmatched. CDR3 length: 11 amino acids. The CDR3 region is CASRQGTQAFF. In DNA, the CDR3 is TGTGCCAGCAGACAGGGGACTCAAGCTTTCTTT.

This clone appeared a few times. V usage is TRBV5-1 and J usage is TRBJ2-2; D remains unclear. Trimming removed 0 bases at V and 3 bases at J, with 9 bases between. The CDR3 contains 15 residues. Germline assignment: CDR1 SGHRS and CDR2 YFSETQ. As DNA, the CDR3 is TGCGCCAGCAGCTTGGCCCGAGCCCACACCGGGGAGCTGTTTTTT. It translates to CASSLARAHTGELFF. The full variable domain, with the rest looked up from reference TRBV5-1 and TRBJ2-2, is KAGVTQTPRYLIKTRGQQVTLSCSPISGHRSVSWYQQTPGQGLQFLFEYFSETQRNKGNFPGRFSGRQFSNSRSEMNVSTLELGDSALYLCASSLARAHTGELFFGEGSRLTVL.

This sequence joins TRBV4-1 and TRBJ2-2; D not certain. The germline gives CDR1 MGHRA, CDR2 YSYEKL. V dropped 4 bases and J dropped 5 bases, with 14 bases sitting between them. The CDR3 contains 15 residues. The CDR3 nucleotides are TGCGCCAGCAGCCGAACGGACCCGACAACCGGGGAGCTGTTTTTT. Residues: CASSRTDPTTGELFF.

The chain carries TRBV27 and TRBJ2-1; 11 bases are shared with TRBD2. The V gene end was trimmed by 10 bases and the J gene end by 7 bases; junction bases not matched to a gene: 6. The CDR3 is 13 amino acids. Germline-derived CDR1 and CDR2 are MNHEY and SMNVEV (reference sequence). CDR3 amino acids: CATRLAGRNEQFF. The CDR3 DNA reads TGTGCCACCCGACTAGCGGGGAGGAATGAGCAGTTCTTC.

The DNA for the CDR3 is TGTGCCAGCACCCCTGGGGGCGGATATTACAATGAGCAGTTCTTC. Its protein product is CASTPGGGYYNEQFF. The chain couples TRBV6-1 to TRBJ2-1, with D perhaps TRBD1 (6 bases). This CDR3 contains 15 residues. V was shortened by 7 bases and J by 4 bases, with 17 bases between the two germline ends. Germline CDR1 is MNHNS and CDR2 is SASEGT.

The chain recombines TRBV29-1 with TRBJ2-2; D remains ambiguous. The CDR3 loop spans 14 amino acids. Trimming shortened V by 2 bases and J by 4 bases, and 11 bases separated the two germline ends. The V gene's germline CDR1 is SQVTM and CDR2 ANQGSEA. The CDR3 loop reads CSVELGLGTGELFF. The CDR3 DNA follows: TGCAGCGTTGAATTGGGTCTCGGCACCGGGGAGCTGTTTTTT.

V usage is TRBV16 and J usage is TRBJ1-1, with D perhaps matching TRBD1 (5 bases). V was trimmed by 3 bases and J by 11 bases, leaving 13 bases between them. The CDR3 is made up of 12 amino acids. In germline, CDR1 is KGHSY, CDR2 FQNENV. CDR3 loop: CASSQQGSVAFF. CDR3 in DNA: TGTGCCAGCAGCCAGCAGGGTTCTGTCGCTTTCTTT.

This clone was seen a single time. CDR3 coding DNA: TGCGCCAGCAGCTTTGGCGGGGGCTCCTACAATGAGCAGTTCTTC. Protein: CASSFGGGSYNEQFF. The chain links TRBV5-1 to TRBJ2-1; 7 positions match TRBD2. V lost 2 bases, J lost 0 bases, and 2 bases stayed unmatched. The CDR3 contains 15 residues. Germline CDR1 SGHRS, CDR2 YFSETQ.

The chain couples TRBV7-9 to TRBJ2-5; 9 nucleotides agree with TRBD1. CDR3 length equals 15 residues. The germline CDR1 and CDR2 sequences are SEHNR and FQNEAQ (reference sequence). Trimming removed 3 bases from V and 5 bases from J; junction bases left unmatched: 7. The CDR3 nucleotides read TGTGCCAGCAGCTTCGGGACAGGGAATTGGGAGACCCAGTACTTC. It is translated as CASSFGTGNWETQYF.

The gene calls are TRBV15 and TRBJ1-4; D is undetermined. The length of the CDR3 is 15 residues. From germline, CDR1 is LNHNV and CDR2 YYDKDF (reference sequence). Trimming left V 3 bases short and J 11 bases short, with 19 bases between. Here the CDR3 DNA reads TGTGCCACCAGCAGGAGCCAGTTGAGTGGTGGGAAACTGTTTTTT. As protein: CATSRSQLSGGKLFF.

The rearrangement uses TRBV4-1 and TRBJ1-5; possibly TRBD1 for D (6 bases). V lost 4 bases and J lost 6, with 16 bases in between. This CDR3 is built from 15 residues. Germline V gene lookup returns CDR1 MGHRA and CDR2 YSYEKL. The CDR3 reads CASSLRERGGQPQHF. The CDR3 bases are TGCGCCAGCAGCCTGAGGGAAAGAGGGGGTCAGCCCCAGCATTTT.

V is TRBV7-9 and J is TRBJ2-7; 7 nucleotides line up with TRBD1. Germline V lookup: CDR1 SEHNR, CDR2 FQNEAQ (reference sequence). Losses at the gene ends were 5 bases for V and 0 bases for J; bases not matched to a gene: 4. This CDR3 is 14 amino acids long. The CDR3 protein is CASSVGQSSYEQYF. DNA for the CDR3: TGTGCCAGCAGCGTGGGACAGAGCTCCTACGAGCAGTACTTC.

This chain uses TRBV6-5 with TRBJ1-2; 9 nucleotides agree with TRBD1. CDR1 is MNHEY and CDR2 is SVGAGI in the germline V gene. CDR3 length: 13 amino acids. After removal of 8 bases from V and 2 bases from J, the junction contained 3 bases not matched to a gene. CDR3 DNA: TGTGCCAGCGACGGGACAGGGAACTATGGCTACACCTTC. Translated: CASDGTGNYGYTF.

V and J are TRBV30 and TRBJ1-6; D may be TRBD1 (6 bases). The CDR3 spans 13 residues. V gave up 0 bases and J gave up 9 bases, with 9 bases separating them. Per the germline V gene, CDR1 is GTSNPN and CDR2 is SVGIG (reference sequence). CDR3 loop: CAWSVRGSSPLHF. The CDR3 region has the DNA TGTGCCTGGAGTGTCAGGGGATCTTCACCCCTCCACTTT.

This chain joins TRBV7-3 and TRBJ2-1, with 7 nucleotides matching TRBD2. Germline V lookup: CDR1 SGHTA, CDR2 FQGTGA. CDR3 length equals 11 residues. V was pared by 5 bases and J by 10 bases, with 2 bases of the junction left unmatched. CDR3 region: CASSQGLEQFF. CDR3 DNA sequence: TGTGCCAGCAGCCAGGGACTAGAGCAGTTCTTC.

The V call is TRBV2, the J call TRBJ1-5, with no clear D. Germline lookup yields CDR1 SNHLY and CDR2 FYNNEI. The CDR3 contains 13 residues. V dropped 0 bases and J dropped 2 bases, with 2 bases sitting between them. CDR3 sequence (DNA): TGTGCCAGCAGTGAAGCAGGCAATCAGCCCCAGCATTTT. This sequence encodes CASSEAGNQPQHF.

Only a few counts were recorded for this clone. The chain carries TRBV4-2 and TRBJ2-1; 7 nucleotides align to TRBD2. Per germline, CDR1 LGHNA and CDR2 YNFKEQ. This CDR3 region has 15 residues. V lost 0 bases and J lost 6; bases outside the gene matches: 5. CDR3 sequence reads: CASSQETSSSNEQFF. The CDR3 coding sequence is TGTGCCAGCAGCCAAGAGACTAGCAGTTCCAATGAGCAGTTCTTC.

V and J are TRBV15 and TRBJ1-5; TRBD1 might be the D (5 bases). Looked up from germline, CDR1 is LNHNV and CDR2 is YYDKDF (reference sequence). Trimming cost V 1 base and J 3 bases, with 7 bases left between them. The CDR3 runs 14 residues. CDR3 loop: CATSRAGVNQPQHF. CDR3 in DNA: TGTGCCACCAGCAGAGCGGGGGTCAATCAGCCCCAGCATTTT.

This clone was picked up one time. The gene calls are TRBV6-6 and TRBJ1-5; D unclear. CDR3 size: 14 residues. Trimming stripped 2 bases from V and 3 bases from J, with 8 bases between. Germline assignment: CDR1 MNHNY and CDR2 SVGAGI (reference sequence). The CDR3 loop is CASSYRVDNQPQHF. The CDR3 coding sequence is TGTGCCAGCAGTTACCGGGTTGACAATCAGCCCCAGCATTTT.

The chain couples TRBV18 to TRBJ2-1, with 8 bases aligning to TRBD1. This CDR3 spans 16 amino acids. The germline V gene encodes CDR1 KGHSH and CDR2 LQKENI. With 3 bases clipped from V and 2 bases from J, the junction kept 6 bases outside the gene matches. The CDR3 DNA reads as TGTGCCAGCTCACCCCCAGGACAGGGCGCCTACAATGAGCAGTTCTTC. Its translation is CASSPPGQGAYNEQFF.

The J gene is TRBJ1-1, the V gene TRBV5-1, with D unresolved. The V end was cut by 3 bases, the J end by 4 bases, with 10 bases between. Germline V gene lookup returns CDR1 SGHRS and CDR2 YFSETQ. CDR3 length: 13 residues. This CDR3 is CASSSSRLTEAFF. CDR3 in DNA: TGCGCCAGCAGCTCGTCCCGGCTCACTGAAGCTTTCTTT. The entire variable domain, with the rest obtained from reference TRBV5-1 and TRBJ1-1, is as follows: KAGVTQTPRYLIKTRGQQVTLSCSPISGHRSVSWYQQTPGQGLQFLFEYFSETQRNKGNFPGRFSGRQFSNSRSEMNVSTLELGDSALYLCASSSSRLTEAFFGQGTRLTVV.

This chain connects TRBV7-9 to TRBJ2-5, with 14 bases that match TRBD2. The trim removed 5 bases at V and 4 bases at J, leaving 15 bases unmatched. The CDR3 covers 19 residues. Germline values: CDR1 SEHNR, CDR2 FQNEAQ (reference sequence). For the CDR3, the DNA is TGTGCCAGCAGCACCCCCGCCGGGACTAGCGGGAGTGTGGCAGAGACCCAGTACTTC. It encodes CASSTPAGTSGSVAETQYF.

This clone was seen a handful of times. The rearrangement links TRBV10-3 to TRBJ2-3; no reliable D call. Trimming took 0 bases from V and 4 from J, leaving 14 bases between them. The CDR3 is 16 amino acids. The germline gives CDR1 ENHRY, CDR2 SYGVKD. The CDR3 is CAISESNKGGADTQYF. CDR3 nucleotides: TGTGCCATCAGTGAGTCGAACAAAGGTGGGGCAGATACGCAGTATTTT.

The rearrangement links TRBV11-2 to TRBJ2-1; D call uncertain. CDR3 length: 16 amino acids. V lost 4 bases and J lost 0, with 13 bases in between. From germline, CDR1 is SGHAT and CDR2 FQNNGV. CDR3 loop: CASSSWGPSSYNEQFF. Written as DNA, the CDR3 is TGTGCCAGCAGCTCTTGGGGTCCTAGCTCCTACAATGAGCAGTTCTTC.

V usage is TRBV28 and J usage is TRBJ2-7; D is perhaps TRBD2 (6 bases). Trimming removed 2 bases at V and 1 base at J, with 9 bases between. CDR3 length: 14 amino acids. The V gene's germline CDR1 is MDHEN and CDR2 SYDVKM. The CDR3 loop reads CASSLGTLSYEQYF. CDR3 DNA sequence: TGTGCCAGCAGTTTAGGGACTCTATCCTACGAGCAGTACTTC.

V and J are TRBV5-8 and TRBJ1-5; D gene unclear. CDR1 and CDR2 (germline): SGHTS, YDEGEE. The CDR3 has 13 residues. Trimming cost V 0 bases and J 9 bases, with 10 bases left between them. CDR3 nucleotides: TGTGCCAGCAGCTTGGGTTACCGCCGGCCCCAGCATTTT. Its protein is CASSLGYRRPQHF.

This rearrangement joins TRBV30 to TRBJ1-4; D is possibly TRBD1 (5 bases). Germline assignment: CDR1 GTSNPN and CDR2 SVGIG (reference sequence). The V end was cut by 8 bases, the J end by 8 bases, with 12 bases between. The CDR3 runs 11 residues. CDR3 sequence (DNA): TGTGCCCGGGGGGGAAACGAAAAACTGTTTTTT. This sequence encodes CARGGNEKLFF.

J is TRBJ2-7 and V is TRBV6-5; the D gene could be TRBD1 or TRBD2 (6 bases each). Trimming removed 5 bases from V and 2 bases from J, with 16 bases in between. CDR1 MNHEY and CDR2 SVGAGI come from the germline V gene. This CDR3 region has 15 residues. As DNA, the CDR3 is TGTGCCAGCAGTCCCGGGGGCTTCCCTACCTACGAGCAGTACTTC. Its translation: CASSPGGFPTYEQYF.

This clone was counted a single time. The V and J genes are TRBV15 and TRBJ1-5; D is unclear. Germline assignment: CDR1 LNHNV and CDR2 YYDKDF (reference sequence). The CDR3 runs 14 residues. Trimming left V 0 bases short and J 7 bases short, with 10 bases between. CDR3 protein: CATSRDLGYQPQHF. In nucleotides, the CDR3 is TGTGCCACCAGCAGAGATTTGGGTTACCAGCCCCAGCATTTT.

The rearrangement joins TRBV6-1 to TRBJ2-7; 8 positions match TRBD1. V was pared by 0 bases and J by 9 bases, with 7 bases of the junction left unmatched. The CDR3 runs 14 residues. Germline-derived CDR1 and CDR2 are MNHNS and SASEGT. The CDR3 protein is CASSEAGRGRLQYF. The CDR3 DNA reads TGTGCCAGCAGTGAAGCGGGCAGGGGGCGCCTGCAGTACTTC.